A selection of T cell receptor beta chains follows, all from one sample in a study of cytotoxic CD8 clonotypes in ibrutinib-treated CLL. The method was immunoSEQ multiplex PCR; TCRdb's version includes in-frame clones alone and lacks a portion of them. The sample lists tens of thousands of clones, roughly 50% seen once, with approximately 20% in the top ten. Specimen: PBMCs, collected after 24 months of ibrutinib treatment. The receptor set was obtained from a human donor with chronic lymphocytic leukemia. Both conserved end residues are part of each CDR3. Each record gives: V gene, J gene, D gene, clone size, CDR3 DNA, CDR3 protein. D genes are given only for firm matches. Clone size, where shown, is once, few, many, or a class for clones that have expanded.

TRBV28,TRBJ2-2,NA,NA,TGTGCCAGCGGGGTTCCAATGGGGGCTTACACCGGGGAGCTGTTTTTT,CASGVPMGAYTGELFF
TRBV19,TRBJ2-2,NA,NA,TGTGCCAGTAGTATCGGGGGCACCGGGGAGCTGTTTTTT,CASSIGGTGELFF
TRBV6-5,TRBJ2-7,NA,few,TGTGCCAGCAGTTACTCCCTGAACGAGCAGTACTTC,CASSYSLNEQYF
TRBV18,TRBJ2-7,TRBD2,few,TGTGCCAGCTCACCAGTAGCGGGACCGTCCTACGAGCAGTACTTC,CASSPVAGPSYEQYF
TRBV10-2,TRBJ2-7,NA,many,TGCGCCAGCAGAGCTTACTACGAGCAGTACTTC,CASRAYYEQYF
TRBV11-2,TRBJ2-5,TRBD2,NA,TGTGCCAGCAGCTTCGGGGGGAGCGAAGAGACCCAGTACTTC,CASSFGGSEETQYF
TRBV9,TRBJ2-7,NA,NA,TGTGCCAGCGCACTCGGCACGGACTACACCTACGAGCAGTACTTC,CASALGTDYTYEQYF
TRBV6-1,TRBJ1-6,NA,NA,TGTGCCAGCAGTGCACGTGAAAGGGCCCTTAATTCACCCCTCCACTTT,CASSARERALNSPLHF
TRBV27,TRBJ1-1,TRBD1,NA,TGTGCCAGCAGGCCCCCGACAGGGATTGGAGCTTTCTTT,CASRPPTGIGAFF
TRBV5-1,TRBJ2-2,TRBD1,many,TGCGCCAGCAGACCATCTGGGACAGTCGGAACCGGGGAGCTGTTTTTT,CASRPSGTVGTGELFF
TRBV11-2,TRBJ2-1,TRBD2,NA,TGTGCCAGCAGCCCCCCAACTAGCGGGGGGGCTTATGAGCAGTTCTTC,CASSPPTSGGAYEQFF
TRBV6-1,TRBJ2-1,NA,few,TGTGCCAGCAGAGTTTCAGTTAACAATGAGCAGTTCTTC,CASRVSVNNEQFF
TRBV11-2,TRBJ2-3,NA,NA,TGTGCCAGCAGAATAGCGGCTAGCACAGATACGCAGTATTTT,CASRIAASTDTQYF
TRBV18,TRBJ2-3,NA,few,TGTGCCAGCTCACCACCGGCGGCAAGCACAGATACGCAGTATTTT,CASSPPAASTDTQYF
TRBV21-1,TRBJ2-3,NA,NA,TGTGCCAGCAGCAAAGGGTGTGCCGGACTAGCGGGAGGGCCTTTTACAGATACGCAGTATTTT,CASSKGCAGLAGGPFTDTQYF
TRBV4-1,TRBJ1-6,NA,few,TGCGCCAGCAGCCGAGAAGAAGGGGCAGGGAGCGGAGCACCCCTCCACTTT,CASSREEGAGSGAPLHF
TRBV14,TRBJ2-2,NA,NA,TGTGCCAGCAGCCAAGAATGGACCGGGGAGCTGTTTTTT,CASSQEWTGELFF
TRBV5-4,TRBJ2-6,TRBD2,NA,TGTGCCAGCAGCCGGGGACTATCTGGGGCCAACGTCCTGACTTTC,CASSRGLSGANVLTF
TRBV5-6,TRBJ2-3,TRBD1,NA,TGTGCCAGCAGCGTGCTTCGCCGACAGGGTACAGATACGCAGTATTTT,CASSVLRRQGTDTQYF
TRBV4-1,TRBJ2-2,TRBD1,few,TGCGCCAGCAGCCCTCGACAGGGGGCAGGACCCGGGGAGCTGTTTTTT,CASSPRQGAGPGELFF
TRBV2,TRBJ2-1,NA,NA,TGTGCCAGCCTAAGGGCAAACCCCTACAATGAGCAGTTCTTC,CASLRANPYNEQFF
TRBV29-1,TRBJ1-2,NA,NA,TGCAGCGTTGCGGGGATTCGGCCCTATGGCTACACCTTC,CSVAGIRPYGYTF
TRBV7-6,TRBJ2-3,TRBD2,many,TGTGCCACCAATCCGGGACTAGCGGGGGCCTCCACAGATACGCAGTATTTT,CATNPGLAGASTDTQYF
TRBV15,TRBJ1-5,NA,few,TGTGCCACCAGCAGAGGCGGGAGGGTTCAGCCCCAGCATTTT,CATSRGGRVQPQHF
TRBV9,TRBJ1-4,NA,few,TGTGCCAGCAGCCCAGGACAGGAAAAACTGTTTTTT,CASSPGQEKLFF
TRBV5-6,TRBJ1-2,TRBD1,few,TGTGCCAGCAGGCACCAGGACAGGGTCGGTGGCTACACCTTC,CASRHQDRVGGYTF
TRBV2,TRBJ2-2,NA,NA,TGTGCCAGCCGTCGGACGTCGGAAACCGGGGAGCTGTTTTTT,CASRRTSETGELFF
TRBV5-1,TRBJ1-6,NA,NA,TGCGCCAGCAGCTTGGATGGGGCGGCTAATTCACCCCTCCACTTT,CASSLDGAANSPLHF
TRBV5-1,TRBJ2-7,NA,NA,TGCGCCAGCACAGCCGGGGGCGTCAGCCCCACCCAGCAGTACTTC,CASTAGGVSPTQQYF
TRBV25-1,TRBJ1-2,NA,many,TGTGCCAGCAGTACAGGGTTGAGCTACACCTTC,CASSTGLSYTF
TRBV30,TRBJ2-5,NA,NA,TGTGCCTGGAGTCCCCACACCATATGGCAGACCCAGTACTTC,CAWSPHTIWQTQYF
TRBV6-5,TRBJ1-2,NA,NA,TGTGCCAGCAGCTTTGGACAGTGGGGCTACACCTTC,CASSFGQWGYTF
TRBV6-4,TRBJ1-2,NA,NA,TGTGCCAGCAGTGACTCGCGGTTTGGTGGCTACACCTTC,CASSDSRFGGYTF
TRBV27,TRBJ2-5,TRBD2,NA,TGTGCCAGCAGTTCCTTCGGACTAGCGGTGGGGGTAGAGACCCAGTACTTC,CASSSFGLAVGVETQYF
TRBV4-2,TRBJ2-7,TRBD1,many,TGTGCCAGCAGCCAAGCCGGGACAGACTACGAGCAGTACTTC,CASSQAGTDYEQYF
TRBV7-9,TRBJ1-5,NA,few,TGTGCCAGCAGCCGGCTGGGGCAGCCCCAGCATTTT,CASSRLGQPQHF
TRBV6-1,TRBJ1-2,NA,NA,TGTGCCAGCAGCCGCCGGGGGGCGGGTGGCTACACCTTC,CASSRRGAGGYTF
TRBV6-1,TRBJ1-1,NA,few,TGTGCCAGCAAGGCGGCGGCTGAAGCTTTCTTT,CASKAAAEAFF
TRBV5-4,TRBJ2-6,NA,NA,TGTGCCAGCAGCCCATCGATGAGGGGAAGGGCCAACGTCCTGACTTTC,CASSPSMRGRANVLTF
TRBV5-1,TRBJ2-1,NA,few,TGCGCCAGCAGCTTGGAAGGTCGGGGGAATGAGCAGTTCTTC,CASSLEGRGNEQFF
TRBV19,TRBJ1-1,NA,once,TGTGCCAGTAGTACAGGGGTTACTGAAGCTTTCTTT,CASSTGVTEAFF
TRBV6-5,TRBJ2-5,NA,many,TGTGCCAGCAGTTACTCGCCCCACCAAGAGACCCAGTACTTC,CASSYSPHQETQYF
TRBV19,TRBJ2-2,NA,NA,TGTGCCAGTACCTTCCGGGCAGACAGACCTACCGGGGAGCTGTTTTTT,CASTFRADRPTGELFF
TRBV7-6,TRBJ2-2,NA,NA,TGTGCCAGCAGTAGGACGGCGAACACCGGGGAGCTGTTTTTT,CASSRTANTGELFF
TRBV19,TRBJ1-1,NA,once,TGTGCCAGTAGTTCCCCGGGGGCCTACACTGAAGCTTTCTTT,CASSSPGAYTEAFF
TRBV5-5,TRBJ2-1,NA,NA,TGTGCCAGCAGCCCCAGGGTACTGCTTAGTAGCGGTCATGAGCAGTTCTTC,CASSPRVLLSSGHEQFF
TRBV28,TRBJ1-1,TRBD1,many,TGTGCCAGCAGTTTATGGGGGGGGACAGGGAACACTGAAGCTTTCTTT,CASSLWGGTGNTEAFF